Shown below are 4 T cell receptor beta chains from a single sample sequenced in a study of T cell changes during pregnancy in multiple sclerosis. The method was immunoSEQ multiplex PCR; TCRdb's version includes in-frame clones alone and lacks a portion of them. The table records 36,000 or so clones, 88% of them present only once. The source was CD4+ T cells from peripheral blood mononuclear cells, collected in the first trimester of pregnancy. Receptors originate from a female donor with multiple sclerosis, enrolled in a pregnancy study.

The chain links TRBV7-8 to TRBJ1-1, with TRBD1 identical over 8 bases. The length of the CDR3 is 13 residues. V shed 4 bases and J 9 bases; nucleotides not matched to a gene: 7. Germline V gene lookup returns CDR1 SGHVS and CDR2 FQNEAQ. CDR3 residues: CASSWGSGGKAFF. Written as DNA, the CDR3 is TGTGCCAGCAGCTGGGGCTCAGGGGGCAAAGCTTTCTTT.

This clone has just one count. The rearrangement uses TRBV5-5 and TRBJ1-5; the D gene is possibly TRBD1 (5 bases). CDR3 size: 16 residues. V lost 0 bases and J lost 5, with 15 bases in between. The germline V gene encodes CDR1 SGHKS and CDR2 YYEKEE (reference sequence). The CDR3 DNA follows: TGTGCCAGCAGCTTGGCCGTCAGGGAGGTCCATCAGCCCCAGCATTTT. It is translated as CASSLAVREVHQPQHF.

The chain uses TRBV5-1 and TRBJ2-3; 7 bases line up with TRBD1. This CDR3 has 14 amino acids. With 4 bases clipped from V and 0 bases from J, the junction kept 2 bases outside the gene matches. CDR1 and CDR2 (germline): SGHRS, YFSETQ. The CDR3 spells CASSMGQSTDTQYF. Here the CDR3 DNA reads TGCGCCAGCAGCATGGGACAGAGCACAGATACGCAGTATTTT.

The chain carries TRBV5-1 and TRBJ1-2, with 12 bases lining up with TRBD1. The CDR3 contains 15 residues. Germline V CDR1 and CDR2: SGHRS, YFSETQ. V trimming: 0 bases; J trimming: 8 bases; junction bases outside the gene matches: 5. In DNA form, the CDR3 reads TGCGCCAGCAGCTTGGAGGGACAGGGGGCGAACGGCTACACCTTC. Its protein is CASSLEGQGANGYTF.